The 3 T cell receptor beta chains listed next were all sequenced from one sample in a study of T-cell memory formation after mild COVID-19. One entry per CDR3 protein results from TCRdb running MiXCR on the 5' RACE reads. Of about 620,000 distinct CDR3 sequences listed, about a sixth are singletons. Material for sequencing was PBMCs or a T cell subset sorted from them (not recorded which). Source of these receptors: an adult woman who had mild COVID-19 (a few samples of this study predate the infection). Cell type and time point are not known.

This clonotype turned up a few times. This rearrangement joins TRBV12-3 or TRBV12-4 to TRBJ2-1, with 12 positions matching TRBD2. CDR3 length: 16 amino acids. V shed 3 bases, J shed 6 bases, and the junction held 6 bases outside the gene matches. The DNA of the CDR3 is TGTGCCAGCAGTTTGACTAGCGGGAGTTTTCGCAATGAGCAGTTCTTC. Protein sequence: CASSLTSGSFRNEQFF.

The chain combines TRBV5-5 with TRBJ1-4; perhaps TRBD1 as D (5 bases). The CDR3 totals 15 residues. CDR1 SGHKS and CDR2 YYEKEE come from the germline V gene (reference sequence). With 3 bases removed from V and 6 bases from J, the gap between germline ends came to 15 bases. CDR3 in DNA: TGTGCCAGCAGCTCCATAGGGCAGGGATATGAAAAACTGTTTTTT. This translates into CASSSIGQGYEKLFF. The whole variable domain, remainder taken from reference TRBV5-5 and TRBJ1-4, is DAGVTQSPTHLIKTRGQQVTLRCSPISGHKSVSWYQQVLGQGPQFIFQYYEKEERGRGNFPDRFSARQFPNYSSELNVNALLLGDSALYLCASSSIGQGYEKLFFGSGTQLSVL.

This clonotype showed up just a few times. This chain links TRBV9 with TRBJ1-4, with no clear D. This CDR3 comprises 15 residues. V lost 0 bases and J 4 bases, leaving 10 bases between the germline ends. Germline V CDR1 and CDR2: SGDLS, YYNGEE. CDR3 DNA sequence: TGTGCCAGCAGCGTAGCCGGACGCGGTAATGAAAAACTGTTTTTT. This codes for CASSVAGRGNEKLFF. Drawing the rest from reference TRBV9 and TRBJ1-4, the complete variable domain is DSGVTQTPKHLITATGQRVTLRCSPRSGDLSVYWYQQSLDQGLQFLIQYYNGEERAKGNILERFSAQQFPDLHSELNLSSLELGDSALYFCASSVAGRGNEKLFFGSGTQLSVL.